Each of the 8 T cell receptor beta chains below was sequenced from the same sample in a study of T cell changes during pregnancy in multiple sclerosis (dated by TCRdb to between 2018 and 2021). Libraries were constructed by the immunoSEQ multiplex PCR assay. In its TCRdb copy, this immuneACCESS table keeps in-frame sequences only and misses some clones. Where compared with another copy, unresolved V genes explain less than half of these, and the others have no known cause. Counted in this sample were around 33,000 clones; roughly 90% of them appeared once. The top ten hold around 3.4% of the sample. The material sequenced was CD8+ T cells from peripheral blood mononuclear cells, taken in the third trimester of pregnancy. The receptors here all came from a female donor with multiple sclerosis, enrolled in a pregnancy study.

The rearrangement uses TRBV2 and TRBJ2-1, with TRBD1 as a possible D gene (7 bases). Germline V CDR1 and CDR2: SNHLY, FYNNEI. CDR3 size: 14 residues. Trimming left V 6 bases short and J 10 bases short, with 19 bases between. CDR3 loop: CASRWAGGPREQFF. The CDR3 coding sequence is TGTGCCAGCAGGTGGGCAGGGGGGCCCAGGGAGCAGTTCTTC.

Here the CDR3 reads CASPPAEVGTHNEQFF. CDR3 nucleotides: TGTGCCAGCCCTCCCGCGGAGGTGGGGACACACAATGAGCAGTTCTTC. The chain uses TRBV7-3 and TRBJ2-1; tentative D call: TRBD1 (6 bases). V gave up 8 bases and J gave up 5 bases, with 22 bases separating them. The CDR3 runs to 16 residues. CDR1 is SGHTA, CDR2 FQGTGA, per germline.

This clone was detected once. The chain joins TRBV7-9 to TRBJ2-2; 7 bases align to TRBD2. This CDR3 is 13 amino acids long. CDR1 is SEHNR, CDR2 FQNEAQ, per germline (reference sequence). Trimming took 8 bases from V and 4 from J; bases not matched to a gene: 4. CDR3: CASPREGTGELFF. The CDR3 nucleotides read TGTGCCAGCCCCAGGGAGGGCACCGGGGAGCTGTTTTTT.

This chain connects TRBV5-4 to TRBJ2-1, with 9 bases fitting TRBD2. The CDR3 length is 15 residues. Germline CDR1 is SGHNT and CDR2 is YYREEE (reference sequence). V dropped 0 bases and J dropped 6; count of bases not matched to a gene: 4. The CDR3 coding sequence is TGTGCCAGCAGCTTGGGAGCGGGGGGTGGCAATGAGCAGTTCTTC. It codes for CASSLGAGGGNEQFF.

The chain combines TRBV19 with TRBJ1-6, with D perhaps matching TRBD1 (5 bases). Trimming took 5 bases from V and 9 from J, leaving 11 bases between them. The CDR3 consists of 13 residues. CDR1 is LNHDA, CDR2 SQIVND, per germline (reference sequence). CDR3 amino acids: CASSEGAGSPLHF. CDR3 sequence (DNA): TGTGCCAGTAGTGAAGGGGCCGGTTCACCCCTCCACTTT. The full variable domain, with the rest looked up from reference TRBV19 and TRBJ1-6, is DGGITQSPKYLFRKEGQNVTLSCEQNLNHDAMYWYRQDPGQGLRLIYYSQIVNDFQKGDIAEGYSVSREKKESFPLTVTSAQKNPTAFYLCASSEGAGSPLHFGNGTRLTVT.

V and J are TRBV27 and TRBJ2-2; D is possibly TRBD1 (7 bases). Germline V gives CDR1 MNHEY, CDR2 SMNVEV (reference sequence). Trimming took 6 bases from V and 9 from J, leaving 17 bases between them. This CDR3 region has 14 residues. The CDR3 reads CASRGLGTDRELFF. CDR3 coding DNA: TGTGCCAGCAGGGGACTCGGGACAGACCGGGAGCTGTTTTTT.

Written as DNA, the CDR3 is TGCGCCAGCAGCCAAGGCGCAGGGCAGCCCCAGCATTTT. This codes for CASSQGAGQPQHF. This chain uses TRBV4-3 with TRBJ1-5; D might be TRBD1 (5 bases). Trimming left V 1 base short and J 7 bases short, with 8 bases between. The CDR3 has 13 residues. Looked up from germline, CDR1 is LGHNA and CDR2 is YSLEER.

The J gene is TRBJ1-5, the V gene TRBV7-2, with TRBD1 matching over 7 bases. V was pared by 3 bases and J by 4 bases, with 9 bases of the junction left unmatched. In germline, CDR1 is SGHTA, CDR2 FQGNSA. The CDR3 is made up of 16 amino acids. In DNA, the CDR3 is TGTGCCAGCAGCTTGCTCTCGGGACAGACAAATCAGCCCCAGCATTTT. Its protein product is CASSLLSGQTNQPQHF.